This passage covers 22 T cell receptor beta chains from one sample sequenced in a study of blood T cell repertoires in COVID-19. Clones were sequenced by immunoSEQ multiplex PCR, and TCRdb holds only the in-frame ones, with some missing. The sample lists hundreds of thousands of clones, around 89% occurring once. Sequenced input: peripheral blood. The origin of the receptors is a woman between 45 and 60 years old with active or convalescent COVID-19.

V is TRBV7-9 and J is TRBJ1-2; D unresolved. V gave up 4 bases and J gave up 2 bases, with 11 bases separating them. This CDR3 region has 14 residues. Per germline, CDR1 SEHNR and CDR2 FQNEAQ (reference sequence). In DNA form, the CDR3 reads TGTGCCAGCAGCTATTCGGTTTTGAACTATGGCTACACCTTC. Translation gives CASSYSVLNYGYTF.

The chain recombines TRBV6-5 with TRBJ1-4, with a tentative D call TRBD1 (6 bases). The germline V and J ends were trimmed by 6 bases and 8 bases, with 13 bases remaining between them. Germline V gene sequence: CDR1 MNHEY, CDR2 SVGAGI. The CDR3 runs to 13 residues. The CDR3 protein is CASSRKGTEKLFF. In nucleotides, the CDR3 is TGTGCCAGCAGCCGAAAGGGGACAGAAAAACTGTTTTTT.

There are a few counts of this clone. CDR3 sequence reads: CASSFRGNQPQHF. CDR3 DNA: TGCGCCAGCAGCTTCAGGGGCAATCAGCCCCAGCATTTT. The V and J genes are TRBV5-1 and TRBJ1-5, with D maybe TRBD1 (5 bases). This CDR3 contains 13 residues. Germline values: CDR1 SGHRS, CDR2 YFSETQ. Trimming took 2 bases from V and 2 from J, leaving 5 bases between them.

V usage is TRBV30 and J usage is TRBJ1-2; D may be TRBD1 (5 bases). The CDR3 is 11 amino acids. Per germline, CDR1 GTSNPN and CDR2 SVGIG (reference sequence). Trimming shortened V by 2 bases and J by 7 bases, and 8 bases separated the two germline ends. The CDR3 sequence: CAWSRGPGYTF. In DNA, the CDR3 is TGTGCCTGGAGTAGGGGTCCTGGCTACACCTTC.

The chain links TRBV18 to TRBJ1-5, with 8 bases identical to TRBD1. The CDR3 totals 15 residues. Trimming cost V 2 bases and J 6 bases; bases outside gene matches: 6. CDR1 and CDR2 (germline): KGHSH, LQKENI. CDR3 protein: CASSPGTGVAQPQHF. The DNA for the CDR3 is TGTGCCAGCTCACCAGGGACAGGTGTAGCTCAGCCCCAGCATTTT.

This clone was detected a few times. This rearrangement joins TRBV7-6 to TRBJ2-1; 9 bases are a match to TRBD2. Germline loops: CDR1 SGHVS, CDR2 FNYEAQ. The V gene end was trimmed by 4 bases and the J gene end by 6 bases; junction bases not matched to a gene: 13. This CDR3 region has 17 residues. The CDR3 protein is CASSSASGEFIFNEQFF. CDR3 coding DNA: TGTGCCAGCAGCTCCGCTAGCGGGGAATTCATCTTCAATGAGCAGTTCTTC.

The V gene is TRBV13, the J gene TRBJ2-2; 8 positions agree with TRBD2. The CDR3 totals 19 residues. The germline V gene encodes CDR1 PRHDT and CDR2 FYEKMQ (reference sequence). J gave up 0 bases and V 5 bases, and 14 bases lay outside the gene matches. CDR3 DNA: TGTGCCAGCAGCCCACCTCTAGCGGGTGCTGCCGCGAACACCGGGGAGCTGTTTTTT. Translating gives CASSPPLAGAAANTGELFF.

The genes are TRBV6-1 and TRBJ1-5; D is uncertain. CDR3 length equals 14 residues. The V end lost 1 base, the J end lost 1 base, and 5 bases lay between the germline ends. The germline V gene encodes CDR1 MNHNS and CDR2 SASEGT. CDR3 protein: CASSEGQSNQPQHF. In nucleotides, the CDR3 is TGTGCCAGCAGTGAAGGTCAGAGCAATCAGCCCCAGCATTTT.

In this sample, this clone turned up once. This chain links TRBV27 with TRBJ1-1, with 8 bases identical to TRBD1. The CDR3 spans 13 residues. Germline assignment: CDR1 MNHEY and CDR2 SMNVEV (reference sequence). The V segment lost 5 bases and the J segment 7 bases; nucleotides outside the gene matches: 6. CDR3 loop: CASSSRGPGEAFF. The CDR3, as DNA: TGTGCCAGCAGTAGCAGGGGGCCCGGTGAAGCTTTCTTT.

This clone has only one observation. The CDR3 DNA reads as TGTGCCAGTAGTATAGGCAGGAGGTTTGTTAAGGTCACTGAAGCTTTCTTT. Residues: CASSIGRRFVKVTEAFF. The gene calls are TRBV19 and TRBJ1-1; D remains unclear. This CDR3 region has 17 residues. Trimming cost V 1 base and J 4 bases, with 19 bases left between them. Germline CDR1 and CDR2: LNHDA and SQIVND (reference sequence).

The chain combines TRBV7-9 with TRBJ2-1; D might be TRBD2 (5 bases). The ends were cut back, 4 bases at V and 13 bases at J, with 17 bases in the middle. The CDR3 length is 13 residues. Germline values: CDR1 SEHNR, CDR2 FQNEAQ (reference sequence). CDR3: CASSSPGVPEQFF. The CDR3 DNA reads TGTGCCAGCAGCTCCCCCGGGGTCCCGGAACAGTTCTTC.

The J gene is TRBJ1-1, the V gene TRBV27; possible D gene TRBD1, 6 bases. The CDR3 loop spans 17 amino acids. V lost 4 bases and J lost 0, with 18 bases in between. CDR1 is MNHEY, CDR2 SMNVEV, per germline (reference sequence). CDR3 protein: CASSSTLGQFMNTEAFF. The CDR3 nucleotides are TGTGCCAGCAGTTCGACCTTAGGACAGTTCATGAACACTGAAGCTTTCTTT.

This sequence joins TRBV30 and TRBJ2-7; a possible D gene is TRBD2 (6 bases). Deletions cut 2 bases from V and 6 bases from J, with 20 bases between. The CDR3 loop spans 15 amino acids. Germline V gives CDR1 GTSNPN, CDR2 SVGIG (reference sequence). DNA of the CDR3: TGTGCCTGGAGTCTTCCGGGACTCCTTAAACGCGAGCAGTACTTC. Its translation is CAWSLPGLLKREQYF.

The rearrangement uses TRBV29-1 and TRBJ1-1, with 7 bases aligning to TRBD1. The V segment lost 7 bases and the J segment 3 bases; nucleotides outside the gene matches: 5. The germline V gene has CDR1 SQVTM and CDR2 ANQGSEA. The CDR3 consists of 12 residues. In DNA form, the CDR3 reads TGCAGCGGGAGACAGGGTTACACTGAAGCTTTCTTT. Protein sequence: CSGRQGYTEAFF.

This chain connects TRBV5-6 to TRBJ1-1; 11 nucleotides match TRBD1. Germline V gene data show CDR1 as SGHDT and CDR2 as YYEEEE. The CDR3 consists of 15 residues. Germline trimming cut 0 bases from V and 5 bases from J; bases unmatched to any gene: 3. The CDR3 is CASSLVGQGGTEAFF. The CDR3 DNA sequence: TGTGCCAGCAGCTTGGTGGGACAGGGGGGTACTGAAGCTTTCTTT.

This sequence joins TRBV19 and TRBJ1-6; 8 bases match TRBD1. The J segment lost 5 bases and the V segment lost 7 bases, leaving 7 bases of the junction unmatched. The CDR3 totals 15 residues. Germline V lookup: CDR1 LNHDA, CDR2 SQIVND (reference sequence). The chain's CDR3 is CASKTGETDNSPLHF. CDR3 DNA: TGTGCCAGTAAGACAGGGGAAACGGATAATTCACCCCTCCACTTT. Combining the CDR3 with reference TRBV19 and TRBJ1-6 gives the whole variable domain DGGITQSPKYLFRKEGQNVTLSCEQNLNHDAMYWYRQDPGQGLRLIYYSQIVNDFQKGDIAEGYSVSREKKESFPLTVTSAQKNPTAFYLCASKTGETDNSPLHFGNGTRLTVT.

The J gene is TRBJ1-2, the V gene TRBV28, with D tentatively TRBD1 (6 bases). CDR1 is MDHEN, CDR2 SYDVKM, per germline. Trimming stripped 5 bases from V and 2 bases from J, with 21 bases between. The CDR3 runs to 17 residues. CDR3 residues: CASSPTGQPTGNYGYTF. CDR3 nucleotides: TGTGCCAGCAGTCCCACAGGGCAGCCCACGGGGAACTATGGCTACACCTTC.

The chain couples TRBV4-1 to TRBJ2-7, with D perhaps TRBD2 (6 bases). Germline V gives CDR1 MGHRA, CDR2 YSYEKL. This CDR3 is 16 amino acids long. V was pared by 0 bases and J by 3 bases, with 15 bases between. Here the CDR3 reads CASSQEPSATIYEQYF. CDR3 in DNA: TGCGCCAGCAGCCAAGAGCCTAGCGCGACCATCTACGAGCAGTACTTC.

V gene TRBV6-5 combines with J gene TRBJ2-7; maybe TRBD2 (7 bases). The germline CDR1 and CDR2 sequences are MNHEY and SVGAGI. V gave up 8 bases and J gave up 7 bases, with 15 bases separating them. This CDR3 has 12 amino acids. CDR3 residues: CASGYRGGEQYF. CDR3 sequence (DNA): TGTGCCAGCGGGTATAGGGGGGGTGAGCAGTACTTC.

This clone has more than one count but fewer than ten. V and J are TRBV25-1 and TRBJ1-2; no clear D gene. The germline gives CDR1 MGHDK, CDR2 SYGVNS. This CDR3 has 14 amino acids. The V and J ends lost 4 bases and 7 bases respectively, with 16 bases between them. The chain's CDR3 is CASSAPAERGGYTF. As DNA, the CDR3 is TGTGCCAGCAGTGCCCCCGCTGAAAGAGGTGGCTACACCTTC.

Only one count was recorded for this clone. The chain couples TRBV27 to TRBJ1-2, with D hard to call. The V end was cut by 7 bases, the J end by 0 bases, with 18 bases between. The CDR3 totals 16 residues. Germline loops: CDR1 MNHEY, CDR2 SMNVEV (reference sequence). CDR3 in DNA: TGTGCCAGCACCCCCTCCCTCGGGGAATCTAACTATGGCTACACCTTC. As protein: CASTPSLGESNYGYTF.

The chain links TRBV30 to TRBJ1-5, with no clear D. Germline V gene sequence: CDR1 GTSNPN, CDR2 SVGIG (reference sequence). The V gene lost 0 bases and the J gene lost 5 bases, with 8 bases spanning the gap. The CDR3 has 13 amino acids. CDR3 nucleotide sequence: TGTGCCTGGAGTGTTGGCCTTGATCAGCCCCAGCATTTT. Protein sequence: CAWSVGLDQPQHF.